This T cell receptor (beta chain) was retrieved from a study of cytomegalovirus exposure and HLA in healthy donors. General study findings and limits: Most CMV-associated TCR beta chains appeared HLA-restricted in a later analysis. High sensitivity and specificity were reportedly achieved when the classifier diagnosed cytomegalovirus status. As a later analysis showed, several of the most significant clusters appeared to be linked to common viral pathogens.

In the case of this clone: What it recognizes is unknown.

Germline CDR1 is SGDLS and CDR2 is YYNGEE. The CDR3 consists of 14 residues. Trimming cost V 0 bases and J 2 bases, with 9 bases left between them. Vbeta (60) and Jbeta (13) primers were used in the PCR. Assay used: immunoSEQ multiplex PCR; TCRdb lists only in-frame clones, some missing. The sample includes 200,000 to 250,000 clones, around 80% seen only once; the top ten take 0.71%. The clonotype was recovered from a boy younger than 10 in good health and CMV-seronegative. The gene calls are TRBV9 and TRBJ2-7; D is perhaps TRBD2 (6 bases). Sequencing was done on a sample of PBMCs. The chain's CDR3 is CASSVGAGTYEQYF. CDR3 bases: TGTGCCAGCAGCGTAGGAGCGGGTACCTACGAGCAGTACTTC. Full variable domain (missing parts from reference TRBV9 and TRBJ2-7): DSGVTQTPKHLITATGQRVTLRCSPRSGDLSVYWYQQSLDQGLQFLIQYYNGEERAKGNILERFSAQQFPDLHSELNLSSLELGDSALYFCASSVGAGTYEQYFGPGTRLTVT.